Presented here are 8 T cell receptor beta chains from one specimen sequenced in a study of blood T cell repertoires in COVID-19. The repertoire was sequenced with immunoSEQ multiplex PCR; TCRdb's copy has only in-frame clones and lacks some. The table includes about 100,000 clones, roughly 92% detected once. Material for sequencing was peripheral blood. The receptors were sampled from a man aged 55 to 70 with acute or convalescent COVID-19.

With respect to this clone: Different DNA sequences within this sample yield the same CDR3. V usage is TRBV9 and J usage is TRBJ1-5; 7 nucleotides align to TRBD1. This CDR3 has 14 amino acids. Germline CDR1 is SGDLS and CDR2 is YYNGEE. V lost 2 bases, J lost 1 base, and 0 bases stayed unmatched. The CDR3 reads CASSVGQSNQPQHF. CDR3 nucleotides: TGTGCCAGCAGCGTGGGACAGAGCAATCAGCCCCAGCATTTT.

The rearrangement links TRBV7-2 to TRBJ1-2; TRBD1 matches at 8 bases. With 1 base clipped from V and 4 bases from J, the junction kept 5 bases outside the gene matches. This CDR3 is built from 15 residues. In germline, CDR1 is SGHTA, CDR2 FQGNSA. The CDR3 protein is CASSLVTGQGYGYTF. CDR3 DNA: TGTGCCAGCAGCTTAGTGACTGGACAGGGCTATGGCTACACCTTC.

This clone was detected a few times. The chain links TRBV7-9 to TRBJ1-1; a weak D match, TRBD1 (6 bases). This CDR3 contains 14 residues. Germline-derived CDR1 and CDR2 are SEHNR and FQNEAQ (reference sequence). Trimming pared 6 bases from V and 6 bases from J, leaving 17 bases between. CDR3 bases: TGTGCCAGCAGACTACTCAGGGGCCTCGCTGAAGCTTTCTTT. Its translation is CASRLLRGLAEAFF.

The J gene is TRBJ2-3, the V gene TRBV2, with 13 bases that match TRBD2. The CDR3 has 16 amino acids. With V trimmed by 2 bases and J by 4 bases, 3 bases remained unmatched. Germline assignment: CDR1 SNHLY and CDR2 FYNNEI. The CDR3 DNA follows: TGTGCCAGCAGTGAAAGAGGACTAGCGGGAGCAGATACGCAGTATTTT. Translated, it gives CASSERGLAGADTQYF.

V gene TRBV2 combines with J gene TRBJ2-5, with TRBD1 matching 9 bases. Trimming at V came to 6 bases and at J to 5 bases, leaving 7 bases not matched to a gene. Germline CDR1 SNHLY, CDR2 FYNNEI. The CDR3 extends over 14 amino acids. The CDR3 DNA follows: TGTGCCAGCAGAGTACAGGGGGCGAGGGAGACCCAGTACTTC. Residues: CASRVQGARETQYF.

This chain connects TRBV12-5 to TRBJ2-1, with 11 positions matching TRBD1. With V trimmed by 6 bases and J by 4 bases, 5 bases remained unmatched. The CDR3 spans 15 residues. The germline CDR1 and CDR2 sequences are LGHNT and FRNRAP. CDR3 loop: CASGQGQGVYNEQFF. As DNA, the CDR3 is TGTGCTAGTGGCCAGGGACAGGGGGTTTACAATGAGCAGTTCTTC. The full variable domain, in which reference TRBV12-5 and TRBJ2-1 provide the parts outside the CDR3, is DARVTQTPRHKVTEMGQEVTMRCQPILGHNTVFWYRQTMMQGLELLAYFRNRAPLDDSGMPKDRFSAEMPDATLATLKIQPSEPRDSAVYFCASGQGQGVYNEQFFGPGTRLTVL.

This chain uses TRBV12-5 with TRBJ2-3; perhaps TRBD2 as D (6 bases). This CDR3 is built from 14 residues. V dropped 7 bases and J dropped 6 bases, with 17 bases sitting between them. Germline V CDR1 and CDR2: LGHNT, FRNRAP. In DNA, the CDR3 is TGTGCTAGTGCCCCGGGCTCGGGGGTCGATACGCAGTATTTT. Its translation is CASAPGSGVDTQYF. Full variable domain (rest looked up from reference TRBV12-5 and TRBJ2-3): DARVTQTPRHKVTEMGQEVTMRCQPILGHNTVFWYRQTMMQGLELLAYFRNRAPLDDSGMPKDRFSAEMPDATLATLKIQPSEPRDSAVYFCASAPGSGVDTQYFGPGTRLTVL.

This chain links TRBV6-5 with TRBJ2-7; TRBD2 matches 8 bases. The germline CDR1 and CDR2 sequences are MNHEY and SVGAGI. The junction had 11 bases not matched to a gene; V was cut back by 10 bases and J by 0 bases. The CDR3 covers 15 residues. The DNA for the CDR3 is TGTGCCATCCAACTAACTAGCGGAAGCTCCTACGAGCAGTACGTC. As protein: CAIQLTSGSSYEQYV.